This T cell receptor beta chain was captured in a study of blood T cells in healthy people across ages. Germline CDR1 is DFQATT and CDR2 is SNEGSKA (reference sequence). This CDR3 contains 14 residues. The ends were cut back, 4 bases at V and 4 bases at J, with 14 bases in the middle. Study-wide results and caveats: More naive CD4+ cells and higher diversity were found in long-lived than in aged donors.

Donor samples were obtained from healthy Caucasian individuals from Russia, aged 6 to 90. Isolation of PBMCs gave at least 7 million cells per sample. A sample-barcoded 5' primer and a J-beta primer mix were used in a second PCR of about 6 to 11 cycles. Tagging of each cDNA molecule was performed by a template-switch adaptor with 12 random nucleotides. MiXCR, applied by TCRdb to the 5' RACE reads, yields one record per CDR3 protein. The table has 1.5 million to 2 million distinct CDR3 sequences, about 28% seen once. This clonotype showed up just a few times. The antigen is not known. The chain has TRBV20-1 and TRBJ1-5, with a tentative D call TRBD1 (5 bases). This TCR came from a woman younger than 45 in good health. The sequencing sample was made of blood. In DNA form, the CDR3 reads TGCAGTGCTACGGGGGGGGTTGTAAATCAGCCCCAGCATTTT. The encoded protein is CSATGGVVNQPQHF.